These 32 T cell receptor beta chains were all obtained from the same sample, sequenced in a study of beta chain features in type 1 diabetes. Since all of the isolated RNA was reverse transcribed, expressed TCRB transcripts were what got sequenced. Here immunoSEQ multiplex PCR was the method, and the copy in TCRdb shows in-frame clones only, minus some. The sample holds about 650,000 clones, roughly 12% seen once. No cognate antigen is known for these TCRs. Overall study findings and caveats: Shortening that was moderate but significant affected the TCRB CDR3s of Type 1 diabetes patients in all four CD4+ subsets.

The sequencing sample was made of naive CD4+ T cells from blood. The receptor source for this set is a man between 25 and 39 years old with type 1 diabetes.

The chain has TRBV5-4 and TRBJ1-2; 7 positions agree with TRBD1. The trim removed 4 bases at V and 7 bases at J, leaving 16 bases unmatched. The germline V gene encodes CDR1 SGHNT and CDR2 YYREEE (reference sequence). There are 16 residues in the CDR3. The CDR3 region is CASSDITDRLRGGYTF. Written as DNA, the CDR3 is TGTGCCAGCAGCGATATTACGGACAGGTTAAGAGGTGGCTACACCTTC.

The CDR3: CASSQGAETQYF. CDR3 DNA sequence: TGTGCCAGCAGTCAGGGGGCGGAGACCCAGTACTTC. V gene TRBV2 combines with J gene TRBJ2-5, with TRBD1 matching 8 bases. V trimming: 5 bases; J trimming: 5 bases; junction bases outside the gene matches: 1. Germline V gene sequence: CDR1 SNHLY, CDR2 FYNNEI. The CDR3 loop spans 12 amino acids.

This clone showed up just a few times. This chain joins TRBV9 and TRBJ1-2; unclear D gene. Looked up from germline, CDR1 is SGDLS and CDR2 is YYNGEE. Trimming took 0 bases from V and 5 from J, leaving 14 bases between them. The CDR3 runs 15 residues. The CDR3 nucleotides are TGTGCCAGCAGCGTAGATAGTGGAGGGAGTTATGGCTACACCTTC. Translating it yields CASSVDSGGSYGYTF.

This clone was picked up a small number of times. The V and J genes are TRBV6-1 and TRBJ2-5; maybe TRBD1 (5 bases). This CDR3 contains 14 residues. Per germline, CDR1 MNHNS and CDR2 SASEGT. The ends were cut back, 2 bases at V and 4 bases at J, with 11 bases in the middle. This CDR3 reads CASSEPQRGETQYF. The CDR3 bases are TGTGCCAGCAGTGAACCTCAAAGGGGAGAGACCCAGTACTTC.

This rearrangement joins TRBV5-4 to TRBJ2-7; TRBD2 might be the D (7 bases). The germline V and J ends were trimmed by 4 bases and 2 bases, with 19 bases remaining between them. The CDR3 totals 16 residues. CDR1 is SGHNT and CDR2 is YYREEE in the germline V gene (reference sequence). CDR3 protein: CASSRGAGATAYEQYF. The CDR3 nucleotides read TGTGCCAGCAGCCGGGGGGCTGGAGCCACCGCCTACGAGCAGTACTTC.

This sequence joins TRBV18 and TRBJ2-1, with 8 bases fitting TRBD1. With V trimmed by 4 bases and J by 3 bases, 5 bases remained unmatched. The CDR3 has 15 amino acids. Germline CDR1 KGHSH, CDR2 LQKENI. CDR3 amino acids: CASSLGQGRYNEQFF. DNA of the CDR3: TGTGCCAGCTCACTCGGACAGGGTCGCTACAATGAGCAGTTCTTC.

This clone has more than one count but fewer than ten. The CDR3: CAWKMVGKLFF. CDR3 DNA: TGTGCCTGGAAGATGGTCGGAAAACTGTTTTTT. The rearrangement links TRBV30 to TRBJ1-4, with D hard to call. V was pared by 4 bases and J by 10 bases, with 10 bases between. CDR1 and CDR2 (germline): GTSNPN, SVGIG (reference sequence). The CDR3 extends over 11 amino acids.

This clone was observed a few times. The rearrangement links TRBV7-2 to TRBJ2-7; 8 bases agree with TRBD1. The J segment lost 0 bases and the V segment lost 4 bases, leaving 2 bases of the junction unmatched. The CDR3 is made up of 14 amino acids. Looked up from germline, CDR1 is SGHTA and CDR2 is FQGNSA. CDR3 in amino acids: CASSYGQGSYEQYF. CDR3 coding DNA: TGTGCCAGCAGCTATGGACAGGGCTCCTACGAGCAGTACTTC.

V gene TRBV29-1 combines with J gene TRBJ2-2, with a weak D call TRBD2 (7 bases). V lost 7 bases and J 0 bases, leaving 12 bases between the germline ends. The length of the CDR3 is 14 residues. CDR1 and CDR2 (germline): SQVTM, ANQGSEA. The CDR3 DNA follows: TGCAGCGCAAGCGGGACATCGAACACCGGGGAGCTGTTTTTT. Translated: CSASGTSNTGELFF.

Comments on this clone: The identical CDR3 is also encoded by other nucleotide sequences in the sample. V usage is TRBV19 and J usage is TRBJ1-4; no reliable D call. The CDR3 is made up of 12 amino acids. Between the trimmed V and J ends, which lost 3 bases and 8 bases, there was a span of 7 bases. Germline V lookup: CDR1 LNHDA, CDR2 SQIVND (reference sequence). DNA for the CDR3: TGTGCCAGTAGTATCCCGGGAGAAAAACTGTTTTTT. Translated: CASSIPGEKLFF.

The genes are TRBV14 and TRBJ1-2; D call uncertain. The CDR3 length is 12 residues. Germline V gene data show CDR1 as SGHDN and CDR2 as FVKESK. V was trimmed by 3 bases and J by 4 bases, leaving 6 bases between them. The CDR3 protein is CASSQDPYGYTF. The CDR3 DNA follows: TGTGCCAGCAGCCAGGACCCCTATGGCTACACCTTC.

This clone was found a few times. The chain combines TRBV5-1 with TRBJ1-5, with TRBD1 matching over 7 bases. The V and J ends lost 4 bases and 3 bases, in that order; junction bases with no gene match: 7. Germline CDR1 SGHRS, CDR2 YFSETQ. The CDR3 has 15 residues. CDR3 nucleotides: TGCGCCAGCAGCCGACAGGGAATGGCCAATCAGCCCCAGCATTTT. This encodes CASSRQGMANQPQHF.

This clone has only a few counts. This chain links TRBV7-2 with TRBJ2-7, with unresolved D. Trimming cost V 1 base and J 3 bases, with 7 bases left between them. The CDR3 has 13 amino acids. CDR1 is SGHTA, CDR2 FQGNSA, per germline. CDR3 loop: CASSLVLGYEQYF. The CDR3 DNA follows: TGTGCCAGCAGCTTAGTCCTCGGCTACGAGCAGTACTTC.

This chain's CDR3 is CASIGTANQPQHF. The CDR3 nucleotides read TGTGCCAGCATCGGGACTGCCAATCAGCCCCAGCATTTT. V gene TRBV6-7 combines with J gene TRBJ1-5; tentatively, D is TRBD1 (5 bases). TRBV6-7 is placed among ORFs of uncertain function. With 7 bases removed from V and 3 bases from J, the gap between germline ends came to 10 bases. There are 13 residues in the CDR3.

This clone was seen more than once but under ten times. The CDR3 nucleotides read TGTGCCAGCAGAAAAATGACTAGCACTCCTACTAGCACAGATACGCAGTATTTT. It is translated as CASRKMTSTPTSTDTQYF. The chain couples TRBV2 to TRBJ2-3; TRBD2 agrees at 7 bases. The V gene's germline CDR1 is SNHLY and CDR2 FYNNEI. The CDR3 is 18 residues long. The V gene end was trimmed by 6 bases and the J gene end by 0 bases; junction bases not matched to a gene: 15.

J is TRBJ1-2 and V is TRBV5-6, with D hard to call. Germline V lookup: CDR1 SGHDT, CDR2 YYEEEE. V was shortened by 4 bases and J by 4 bases, with 11 bases between the two germline ends. The CDR3 length is 13 residues. The CDR3 here is CASSQGIGYGYTF. DNA for the CDR3: TGTGCCAGCAGCCAAGGGATAGGCTATGGCTACACCTTC. Using reference TRBV5-6 and TRBJ1-2 for the parts outside the CDR3, the full variable domain is DAGVTQSPTHLIKTRGQQVTLRCSPKSGHDTVSWYQQALGQGPQFIFQYYEEEERQRGNFPDRFSGHQFPNYSSELNVNALLLGDSALYLCASSQGIGYGYTFGSGTRLTVV.

This clone showed up just a few times. The rearrangement joins TRBV5-6 to TRBJ1-5; unclear D gene. V gave up 3 bases and J gave up 5 bases, with 6 bases separating them. Looked up from germline, CDR1 is SGHDT and CDR2 is YYEEEE. The CDR3 has 12 residues. The CDR3 is CASSSGYQPQHF. Here the CDR3 DNA reads TGTGCCAGCAGCTCCGGGTATCAGCCCCAGCATTTT.

The gene calls are TRBV29-1 and TRBJ1-1, with 8 bases aligning to TRBD1. Germline lookup yields CDR1 SQVTM and CDR2 ANQGSEA. J gave up 0 bases and V 7 bases, and 16 bases lay outside the gene matches. The CDR3 runs 17 residues. The CDR3 DNA reads as TGCAGCGCCCAAAGACAGGGGAAGGGGCTTGTGAACACTGAAGCTTTCTTT. Translation: CSAQRQGKGLVNTEAFF.

This clone was seen more than once but under ten times. The chain couples TRBV6-5 to TRBJ2-7, with 7 bases fitting TRBD1. The germline V gene encodes CDR1 MNHEY and CDR2 SVGAGI. The V gene end was trimmed by 5 bases and the J gene end by 0 bases; junction bases not matched to a gene: 7. There are 15 residues in the CDR3. The CDR3 DNA is TGTGCCAGCAGTATACAGGGGACGAGCTCCTACGAGCAGTACTTC. The encoded protein is CASSIQGTSSYEQYF.

The table lists this clone with a few counts. A much larger clone lies a single base off, so this may be a read error. V gene TRBV7-9 combines with J gene TRBJ2-1, with D uncertain. V lost 5 bases, J lost 3 bases, and 2 bases lay in between. Per the germline V gene, CDR1 is SEHNR and CDR2 is FQNEAQ (reference sequence). The CDR3 is 11 amino acids. CDR3 DNA sequence: TGTGCCAGCAGCGTCTACAATGAGCAGTTCTTC. Translation gives CASSVYNEQFF.

This clone turned up a few times. This chain connects TRBV5-1 to TRBJ1-1, with no clear D. There are 13 residues in the CDR3. With 3 bases removed from V and 0 bases from J, the gap between germline ends came to 6 bases. CDR1 is SGHRS, CDR2 YFSETQ, per germline. CDR3 protein: CASSSRLNTEAFF. CDR3 nucleotides: TGCGCCAGCAGCTCTCGGTTGAACACTGAAGCTTTCTTT.

The chain combines TRBV2 with TRBJ2-5; TRBD2 matches at 7 bases. The germline V gene has CDR1 SNHLY and CDR2 FYNNEI. V shed 8 bases, J shed 1 base, and the junction held 4 bases outside the gene matches. This CDR3 contains 13 residues. DNA of the CDR3: TGTGCCAGCGGGGGGGGACCCCAAGAGACCCAGTACTTC. Amino acids: CASGGGPQETQYF.

This clone was recorded a few times. The rearrangement joins TRBV11-2 to TRBJ1-1; TRBD1 matches 9 bases. Trimming took 4 bases from V and 1 from J; bases not matched to a gene: 7. The CDR3 is 16 amino acids. The germline gives CDR1 SGHAT, CDR2 FQNNGV. The CDR3 spells CASSYRGRGSNTEAFF. CDR3 nucleotide sequence: TGTGCCAGCAGCTACAGGGGGCGAGGTTCGAACACTGAAGCTTTCTTT.

The chain recombines TRBV29-1 with TRBJ2-5; 11 nucleotides align to TRBD2. CDR3 length: 16 amino acids. Germline V gives CDR1 SQVTM, CDR2 ANQGSEA. Germline trimming cut 6 bases from V and 5 bases from J; bases unmatched to any gene: 14. The CDR3 spells CSVASGGRFRWETQYF. The CDR3 nucleotides read TGCAGCGTCGCTAGCGGGGGGCGGTTTCGTTGGGAGACCCAGTACTTC.

The rearrangement uses TRBV28 and TRBJ1-4; maybe TRBD1 (5 bases). Trimming cost V 5 bases and J 5 bases, with 12 bases left between them. The germline CDR1 and CDR2 sequences are MDHEN and SYDVKM. The CDR3 contains 14 residues. The CDR3 region is CASSTGTQNEKLFF. In DNA, the CDR3 is TGTGCCAGCAGTACCGGGACCCAGAATGAAAAACTGTTTTTT.

A few counts support this clone. The gene calls are TRBV29-1 and TRBJ1-1; unclear D gene. The V end lost 1 base, the J end lost 0 bases, and 12 bases lay between the germline ends. The germline V gene has CDR1 SQVTM and CDR2 ANQGSEA. CDR3 length equals 15 residues. This CDR3 is CSVEGQVWMNTEAFF. DNA for the CDR3: TGCAGCGTTGAAGGTCAGGTCTGGATGAACACTGAAGCTTTCTTT.

This chain links TRBV7-9 with TRBJ2-3; TRBD2 matches 9 bases. Unmatched junction bases numbered 8, after V lost 3 bases and J lost 4 bases. This CDR3 is 16 amino acids long. Germline V gene sequence: CDR1 SEHNR, CDR2 FQNEAQ (reference sequence). The CDR3, as DNA: TGTGCCAGCAGCTTTCTCCAAGGGACTAGCCCAGATACGCAGTATTTT. Translation gives CASSFLQGTSPDTQYF.

In this sample, this clone turned up a few times. This chain uses TRBV9 with TRBJ2-5; 11 positions agree with TRBD1. Trimming cost V 6 bases and J 4 bases; bases outside gene matches: 8. CDR1 and CDR2 (germline): SGDLS, YYNGEE. This CDR3 is built from 15 residues. CDR3 bases: TGTGCCAGCACTCTCGGGACAGGGGGTGGAGAGACCCAGTACTTC. Encoded protein: CASTLGTGGGETQYF.

This sequence joins TRBV5-1 and TRBJ1-5; D uncertain. In germline, CDR1 is SGHRS, CDR2 YFSETQ. V was pared by 0 bases and J by 6 bases, with 10 bases between. The CDR3 spans 14 residues. CDR3 nucleotides: TGCGCCAGCAGCTTGGGTCCGGGAGGTCAGCCCCAGCATTTT. Translating it yields CASSLGPGGQPQHF.

The table lists this clone with a few counts. The genes are TRBV6-5 and TRBJ2-5, with D maybe TRBD1 (5 bases). The CDR3 length is 13 residues. Per the germline V gene, CDR1 is MNHEY and CDR2 is SVGAGI. V lost 4 bases and J lost 0, with 6 bases in between. The CDR3 protein is CASSFRDQETQYF. In DNA, the CDR3 is TGTGCCAGCAGTTTCAGGGACCAAGAGACCCAGTACTTC.

This chain connects TRBV6-1 to TRBJ1-1; no firm D call. The CDR3 is made up of 11 amino acids. Germline values: CDR1 MNHNS, CDR2 SASEGT. Trimming removed 6 bases from V and 12 bases from J, with 14 bases in between. CDR3 DNA: TGTGCCAGCAGCCTGGACTCCTTGACTTTCTTT. Amino acid sequence: CASSLDSLTFF.

The rearrangement joins TRBV28 to TRBJ2-3, with TRBD2 matching over 10 bases. Trimming cost V 6 bases and J 2 bases; bases outside gene matches: 11. The CDR3 contains 17 residues. Germline CDR1 MDHEN, CDR2 SYDVKM. The CDR3 region is CASSLPLAGALTDTQYF. The DNA for the CDR3 is TGTGCCAGCAGCCTTCCTCTAGCGGGGGCCCTCACAGATACGCAGTATTTT.